The 25 T cell receptor beta chains given below trace back to one sample, sequenced in a study of T cells after yellow fever vaccination. TCRdb fed the 5' RACE reads into MiXCR, producing one record per CDR3 protein. The sample holds about 340,000 distinct CDR3 sequences; around 4.1% are singletons and the top ten take 20% to 25%. Sequenced here: PBMCs, sampled 5 days after the yellow fever booster vaccination. These TCRs come from a man between 18 and 29 years old who received the YFV17D yellow fever vaccine.

This clonotype turned up a few times. This rearrangement joins TRBV11-2 to TRBJ2-7; 8 bases line up with TRBD2. The CDR3 extends over 13 amino acids. The germline CDR1 and CDR2 sequences are SGHAT and FQNNGV. Trimming cost V 2 bases and J 5 bases; bases outside gene matches: 2. The CDR3 loop is CASSLTGGNEQYV. CDR3 bases: TGTGCCAGCAGCTTAACGGGGGGGAACGAGCAGTACGTC.

This clonotype was seen repeatedly, ten times or more. The chain is built from TRBV5-1 and TRBJ1-1; the D is unclear. CDR3 length: 13 residues. V was trimmed by 4 bases and J by 0 bases, leaving 7 bases between them. CDR1 is SGHRS, CDR2 YFSETQ, per germline. The CDR3 DNA follows: TGCGCCAGCAGCGCCACAGTGAACACTGAAGCTTTCTTT. As protein: CASSATVNTEAFF.

The J gene is TRBJ2-5, the V gene TRBV4-1; D unclear. Germline CDR1 reads MGHRA; CDR2 reads YSYEKL. The V and J ends lost 3 bases and 4 bases respectively, with 12 bases between them. This CDR3 has 14 amino acids. The CDR3 region has the DNA TGCGCCAGCAGCCACCGCCGAACCGGAGAGACCCAGTACTTC. It codes for CASSHRRTGETQYF.

Only a few counts were recorded for this clonotype. This rearrangement joins TRBV7-2 to TRBJ1-6; a weak D match, TRBD1 (6 bases). The CDR3 has 16 residues. Germline assignment: CDR1 SGHTA and CDR2 FQGNSA. V was shortened by 1 base and J by 4 bases, with 11 bases between the two germline ends. The CDR3 DNA is TGTGCCAGCAGCTTAGGAGGACAGTATTATAATTCACCCCTCCACTTT. Translation: CASSLGGQYYNSPLHF.

This clonotype was detected ten times or more. This chain joins TRBV11-2 and TRBJ2-5; TRBD1 matches at 10 bases. J gave up 4 bases and V 6 bases, and 5 bases lay outside the gene matches. The CDR3 is 14 amino acids. Germline assignment: CDR1 SGHAT and CDR2 FQNNGV. This CDR3 reads CASSPGQGIETQYF. The CDR3 DNA reads as TGTGCCAGCAGTCCGGGACAGGGGATAGAGACCCAGTACTTC.

The chain has TRBV20-1 and TRBJ2-5; TRBD1 matches at 7 bases. The J segment lost 5 bases and the V segment lost 0 bases, leaving 6 bases of the junction unmatched. The length of the CDR3 is 14 residues. Looked up from germline, CDR1 is DFQATT and CDR2 is SNEGSKA (reference sequence). Here the CDR3 DNA reads TGCAGTGCTAGAGATCTCCAGGGGGTGGAGACCCAGTACTTC. This codes for CSARDLQGVETQYF.

This clonotype was seen ten or more times. The rearrangement uses TRBV10-3 and TRBJ2-3; D not resolved. Germline V gene sequence: CDR1 ENHRY, CDR2 SYGVKD. V gave up 4 bases and J gave up 0 bases, with 14 bases separating them. This CDR3 comprises 16 residues. CDR3 nucleotide sequence: TGTGCCATCAGTGGTATTTCGGGTGACAGCACAGATACGCAGTATTTT. It is translated as CAISGISGDSTDTQYF.

This clonotype was seen repeatedly, ten times or more. CDR3 nucleotides: TGCAGCGTTGAGCCCAGGGGCTGGTACCAAGAGACCCAGTACTTC. The encoded protein is CSVEPRGWYQETQYF. This chain links TRBV29-1 with TRBJ2-5; D is perhaps TRBD1 (6 bases). The germline V gene has CDR1 SQVTM and CDR2 ANQGSEA. CDR3 length: 15 amino acids. Deletions cut 3 bases from V and 0 bases from J, with 14 bases between.

The V and J genes are TRBV25-1 and TRBJ1-2, with D unclear. The V gene's germline CDR1 is MGHDK and CDR2 SYGVNS. The CDR3 covers 14 residues. V lost 2 bases and J 4 bases, leaving 11 bases between the germline ends. DNA of the CDR3: TGTGCCAGCAGTGAAGGTCACACGGGCTATGGCTACACCTTC. Its translation: CASSEGHTGYGYTF.

This clonotype appeared many times. The chain combines TRBV4-3 with TRBJ2-4, with TRBD2 identical over 10 bases. The V gene's germline CDR1 is LGHNA and CDR2 YSLEER. The V and J ends lost 0 bases and 6 bases, in that order; junction bases with no gene match: 14. There are 19 residues in the CDR3. The CDR3 protein is CASSQEVAGGPWGGNIQYF. The CDR3 nucleotides are TGCGCCAGCAGCCAAGAGGTAGCGGGGGGTCCTTGGGGTGGAAACATTCAGTACTTC.

This clonotype was counted at least ten times. V gene TRBV12-3 or TRBV12-4 combines with J gene TRBJ2-1, with 7 bases that match TRBD2. V shed 8 bases and J 4 bases; nucleotides not matched to a gene: 8. The CDR3 totals 14 residues. The CDR3 sequence: CASGVGGGYNEQFF. The CDR3 DNA is TGTGCCAGCGGCGTTGGGGGGGGTTACAATGAGCAGTTCTTC.

This clonotype was counted many times. V usage is TRBV4-1 and J usage is TRBJ2-7, with TRBD1 as a possible D gene (6 bases). CDR3 length equals 14 residues. CDR1 and CDR2 (germline): MGHRA, YSYEKL. V lost 4 bases and J 3 bases, leaving 13 bases between the germline ends. CDR3 in amino acids: CASSPLTQGYEQYF. CDR3 sequence (DNA): TGCGCCAGCAGCCCTCTAACACAGGGCTACGAGCAGTACTTC.

This clonotype was observed at least ten times. The rearrangement joins TRBV6-1 to TRBJ2-3, with D possibly matching TRBD2 (6 bases). Trimming took off 6 bases at V and 2 bases at J, with 15 bases between the two ends. The CDR3 has 15 amino acids. CDR1 is MNHNS and CDR2 is SASEGT in the germline V gene. DNA of the CDR3: TGTGCCAGCAGGGACAAGGCGGGATTCACAGATACGCAGTATTTT. Its protein is CASRDKAGFTDTQYF.

The CDR3 region has the DNA TGTGCCAGCAGCTTAACGTCTACAGGGAACTATGGCTACACCTTC. Protein sequence: CASSLTSTGNYGYTF. V usage is TRBV7-3 and J usage is TRBJ1-2; TRBD1 might be the D (6 bases). CDR3 length: 15 amino acids. With 0 bases removed from V and 2 bases from J, the gap between germline ends came to 10 bases. CDR1 and CDR2 from the germline V gene are SGHTA and FQGTGA.

This clonotype has at least ten counts. The chain employs TRBV5-1 and TRBJ2-1, with TRBD2 matching over 14 bases. This CDR3 is 17 amino acids long. With 2 bases clipped from V and 4 bases from J, the junction kept 5 bases outside the gene matches. From germline, CDR1 is SGHRS and CDR2 YFSETQ. This CDR3 reads CASSLPRLAGGYNEQFF. CDR3 nucleotide sequence: TGCGCCAGCAGCTTACCACGACTAGCGGGGGGGTACAATGAGCAGTTCTTC.

In its sample, this clonotype was seen many times. The rearrangement joins TRBV23-1 to TRBJ2-7; 8 bases map to TRBD2. TRBV23-1 is treated as an ORF (open reading frame) with a function not yet certain. The CDR3 length is 14 residues. J gave up 5 bases and V 1 base, and 4 bases lay outside the gene matches. The CDR3 region is CASSQYQRGHEQYF. In DNA form, the CDR3 reads TGCGCCAGCAGTCAATACCAGCGGGGGCACGAGCAGTACTTC.

This clonotype was seen repeatedly, ten times or more. The V call is TRBV7-2, the J call TRBJ1-2; the D is unclear. From germline, CDR1 is SGHTA and CDR2 FQGNSA. Trimming removed 1 base from V and 8 bases from J, with 14 bases in between. There are 14 residues in the CDR3. CDR3 loop: CASSLGSSGRGYTF. The CDR3 nucleotides read TGTGCCAGCAGCTTAGGTTCGTCGGGGAGAGGCTACACCTTC.

The genes are TRBV28 and TRBJ1-5; the D gene is possibly TRBD1 (5 bases). The CDR3 totals 13 residues. Per germline, CDR1 MDHEN and CDR2 SYDVKM. Trimming shortened V by 2 bases and J by 9 bases, and 11 bases separated the two germline ends. In nucleotides, the CDR3 is TGTGCCAGCAGTTTAACAGGCTCTTGGCCCCAGCATTTT. Translating gives CASSLTGSWPQHF.

This clonotype has only a few counts. J is TRBJ2-5 and V is TRBV7-9; possibly TRBD2 for D (6 bases). V lost 2 bases, J lost 3 bases, and 10 bases lay in between. Germline V gives CDR1 SEHNR, CDR2 FQNEAQ (reference sequence). The CDR3 length is 14 residues. The CDR3 DNA follows: TGTGCCAGCAGCTTATGGGGGGAAGAAGAGACCCAGTACTTC. Its protein is CASSLWGEEETQYF.

This clonotype was observed a handful of times. J is TRBJ1-2 and V is TRBV27; 9 nucleotides align to TRBD1. The CDR3 runs 15 residues. Unmatched junction bases numbered 10, after V lost 3 bases and J lost 8 bases. CDR1 is MNHEY and CDR2 is SMNVEV in the germline V gene (reference sequence). The CDR3 loop is CASSFPGTGPNGYTF. CDR3 DNA sequence: TGTGCCAGCAGTTTCCCCGGGACAGGGCCTAACGGCTACACCTTC.

The chain uses TRBV12-3 or TRBV12-4 and TRBJ2-7; no reliable D call. The CDR3 has 14 amino acids. Trimming removed 8 bases from V and 0 bases from J, with 14 bases in between. The CDR3 loop reads CASGNLPVSYEQYF. For the CDR3, the DNA is TGTGCCAGCGGGAATTTGCCGGTCTCCTACGAGCAGTACTTC.

This chain connects TRBV7-2 to TRBJ1-2; D gene unclear. This CDR3 comprises 14 residues. The germline CDR1 and CDR2 sequences are SGHTA and FQGNSA. V was trimmed by 4 bases and J by 7 bases, leaving 16 bases between them. As DNA, the CDR3 is TGTGCCAGCAGCTCGGCAAAGGGAGTTCGTGGCTACACCTTC. It yields the protein CASSSAKGVRGYTF.

This clonotype was seen ten or more times. The J gene is TRBJ2-1, the V gene TRBV6-2 or TRBV6-3; the D call may be TRBD1 or TRBD2 (5 bases each). The CDR3 has 14 amino acids. Deletions cut 4 bases from V and 9 bases from J, with 16 bases between. Looked up from germline, CDR1 is MNHEY and CDR2 is SVGEGT. CDR3 nucleotide sequence: TGTGCCAGCAGTTTCGGGACGTCAGGTCGTGAGCAGTTCTTC. Translated, it gives CASSFGTSGREQFF.

The sample holds a few counts of this clonotype. The chain couples TRBV7-8 to TRBJ1-5; D ambiguous. V lost 1 base and J lost 7, with 8 bases in between. The CDR3 runs 13 residues. The germline V gene has CDR1 SGHVS and CDR2 FQNEAQ. The CDR3 bases are TGTGCCAGCAGCTTAGGACCCAGCCAGCCCCAGCATTTT. It is translated as CASSLGPSQPQHF.

The chain couples TRBV15 to TRBJ1-2; D is unclear. V lost 3 bases and J 4 bases, leaving 15 bases between the germline ends. The CDR3 is made up of 15 amino acids. Per germline, CDR1 LNHNV and CDR2 YYDKDF (reference sequence). The CDR3 DNA reads as TGTGCCACCAGCAGCGAAAGGAGAACTTTCTATGGCTACACCTTC. Translating gives CATSSERRTFYGYTF.